This T cell receptor (beta chain) comes out of a study of cytomegalovirus exposure and HLA in healthy donors. About this clone: Its antigen is still unknown.

Study-wide results and caveats: Later on, an analysis tied under 20,000 TCR beta sequences to HLA alleles at 0.05 false discovery rate.

The PCR used 60 Vbeta and 13 Jbeta primers. The repertoire was sequenced with immunoSEQ multiplex PCR; TCRdb's copy has only in-frame clones and lacks some. The sample lists over 100,000 clones, 75% to 80% occurring once. Germline V lookup: CDR1 SGHTA, CDR2 FQGTGA. The CDR3 loop spans 15 amino acids. V lost 5 bases and J 5 bases, leaving 18 bases between the germline ends. This receptor was obtained from a woman aged 30 to 39 in good health and CMV-seropositive. Sequenced material: PBMCs. J is TRBJ2-5 and V is TRBV7-3; D may be TRBD1 (5 bases). CDR3 DNA sequence: TGTGCCAGCAGCCCGTCCAAGACAGCTTTGGAGACCCAGTACTTC. Translated, it gives CASSPSKTALETQYF.